What follows are 19 T cell receptor beta chains derived from one specimen sequenced in a study of blood T cell repertoires in COVID-19 (TCRdb year 2020). The library was made by the immunoSEQ multiplex PCR assay. Held by TCRdb, this immuneACCESS table contains in-frame sequences only and omits some clones. Under half of the omission traces to an unresolved V gene where checked; the cause of the rest is unknown. In this sample the table shows over 100,000 clones, roughly 78% of which occur a single time. Approximately 16% of the sample is in the top ten clones. Sequenced input: peripheral blood. Receptors originate from a man in his fifties or sixties with active or convalescent COVID-19.

The gene calls are TRBV7-3 and TRBJ2-5, with 8 bases that match TRBD2. V gave up 2 bases and J gave up 4 bases; unmatched junction bases: 9. The CDR3 consists of 16 residues. CDR1 and CDR2 from the germline V gene are SGHTA and FQGTGA. The DNA of the CDR3 is TGTGCCAGCAGCTTAGTAGGTAGCGGGAACCCAGAGACCCAGTACTTC. Translating it yields CASSLVGSGNPETQYF.

The chain recombines TRBV7-9 with TRBJ2-7, with D maybe TRBD2 (6 bases). Looked up from germline, CDR1 is SEHNR and CDR2 is FQNEAQ (reference sequence). Trimming took off 1 base at V and 7 bases at J, with 14 bases between the two ends. This CDR3 comprises 14 residues. In DNA form, the CDR3 reads TGTGCCAGCAGCTTAGACAATCCTGCGGGAGAGCAGTACTTC. It specifies CASSLDNPAGEQYF.

The chain recombines TRBV2 with TRBJ2-7; tentative D call: TRBD2 (7 bases). From germline, CDR1 is SNHLY and CDR2 FYNNEI. The ends were cut back, 8 bases at V and 6 bases at J, with 17 bases in the middle. There are 13 residues in the CDR3. The DNA for the CDR3 is TGTGCCAGCCAAGGGTATAGGGGGGGCGAGCAGTACTTC. Its translation: CASQGYRGGEQYF.

The V and J genes are TRBV6-5 and TRBJ1-1; tentative D call: TRBD1 (6 bases). The germline CDR1 and CDR2 sequences are MNHEY and SVGAGI. Trimming shortened V by 6 bases and J by 5 bases, and 16 bases separated the two germline ends. The CDR3 loop spans 14 amino acids. The CDR3 nucleotides are TGTGCCAGCAGGACGGGGGGCGCGGGTACTGAAGCTTTCTTT. It codes for CASRTGGAGTEAFF.

V is TRBV27 and J is TRBJ2-5; 7 bases are shared with TRBD2. CDR3 length equals 13 residues. Germline V lookup: CDR1 MNHEY, CDR2 SMNVEV (reference sequence). V was clipped by 3 bases and J by 4 bases; unmatched bases: 2. Here the CDR3 reads CASSFLAGETQYF. In DNA, the CDR3 is TGTGCCAGCAGTTTTTTAGCGGGAGAGACCCAGTACTTC.

The chain couples TRBV7-2 to TRBJ2-1; 9 bases are shared with TRBD2. With V trimmed by 5 bases and J by 6 bases, 8 bases remained unmatched. This CDR3 is built from 15 residues. Germline V gene sequence: CDR1 SGHTA, CDR2 FQGNSA. CDR3 DNA sequence: TGTGCCAGCAGCCTTGGGACTAGCCCTTCCAATGAGCAGTTCTTC. Its translation is CASSLGTSPSNEQFF.

The chain links TRBV12-3 or TRBV12-4 to TRBJ1-2; 9 bases fit TRBD1. With V trimmed by 11 bases and J by 4 bases, 2 bases remained unmatched. This CDR3 contains 11 residues. Here the CDR3 reads CASGQGYGYTF. The DNA of the CDR3 is TGTGCCTCGGGACAGGGCTATGGCTACACCTTC.

The chain joins TRBV28 to TRBJ2-7, with D tentatively TRBD2 (6 bases). In germline, CDR1 is MDHEN, CDR2 SYDVKM. The CDR3 length is 15 residues. V lost 6 bases and J 3 bases, leaving 18 bases between the germline ends. Written as DNA, the CDR3 is TGTGCCAGCAGCCCCCCGGGAGTGAAGCTCTACGAGCAGTACTTC. It encodes CASSPPGVKLYEQYF.

This chain joins TRBV29-1 and TRBJ2-2, with 11 bases lining up with TRBD2. V was clipped by 2 bases and J by 6 bases; unmatched bases: 5. The germline V gene has CDR1 SQVTM and CDR2 ANQGSEA. The CDR3 totals 15 residues. The CDR3 spells CSVESTSGSAGELFF. The CDR3 region has the DNA TGCAGCGTTGAATCTACTAGCGGGAGCGCCGGGGAGCTGTTTTTT.

CDR3 sequence (DNA): TGCAGCGGCGGGACTAGCGGGGCTGAGCAGTTCTTC. As protein: CSGGTSGAEQFF. V is TRBV29-1 and J is TRBJ2-1; TRBD2 aligns across 13 bases. V shed 7 bases, J shed 9 bases, and the junction held 3 bases outside the gene matches. The CDR3 spans 12 residues. Germline CDR1 reads SQVTM; CDR2 reads ANQGSEA.

The V and J genes are TRBV5-4 and TRBJ2-1; 12 bases are a match to TRBD2. With 6 bases clipped from V and 5 bases from J, the junction kept 0 bases outside the gene matches. CDR1 is SGHNT and CDR2 is YYREEE in the germline V gene (reference sequence). This CDR3 has 13 amino acids. The CDR3 is CASTSGRDNEQFF. The CDR3 DNA reads as TGTGCCAGCACTAGCGGGAGGGACAATGAGCAGTTCTTC.

This chain uses TRBV9 with TRBJ2-4, with 8 bases identical to TRBD1. Germline V lookup: CDR1 SGDLS, CDR2 YYNGEE. CDR3 length: 16 amino acids. Germline trimming cut 0 bases from V and 10 bases from J; bases unmatched to any gene: 12. DNA of the CDR3: TGTGCCAGCAGCGTAGATCTAGGGACAGGCCAAAGGATTCAGTACTTC. It is translated as CASSVDLGTGQRIQYF.

This clone was counted once. V and J are TRBV7-3 and TRBJ2-3, with D possibly being TRBD1 (6 bases). From germline, CDR1 is SGHTA and CDR2 FQGTGA. The CDR3 extends over 15 amino acids. Trimming left V 5 bases short and J 2 bases short, with 14 bases between. The CDR3 loop is CASSRRGQDTDTQYF. The CDR3 DNA follows: TGTGCCAGCAGCCGACGGGGACAAGACACAGATACGCAGTATTTT.

The chain recombines TRBV2 with TRBJ2-5; 8 nucleotides line up with TRBD2. This CDR3 comprises 12 residues. Germline V gene data show CDR1 as SNHLY and CDR2 as FYNNEI. V lost 8 bases to trimming and J lost 5 bases; unmatched junction nucleotides: 4. CDR3 DNA sequence: TGTGCCAGCGGGCGGGGGGAGGAGACCCAGTACTTC. Its translation is CASGRGEETQYF.

This chain links TRBV13 with TRBJ1-1; D is perhaps TRBD1 (5 bases). Trimming took off 5 bases at V and 1 base at J, with 14 bases between the two ends. The CDR3 spans 15 residues. Looked up from germline, CDR1 is PRHDT and CDR2 is FYEKMQ (reference sequence). CDR3 bases: TGTGCCAGCAGCCCCCCTCGGGGGACGAACACTGAAGCTTTCTTT. This encodes CASSPPRGTNTEAFF.

The CDR3 DNA reads as TGTGCCAGCAGCTTCAGCGGGACCTCGAACACCGGGGAGCTGTTTTTT. Translation: CASSFSGTSNTGELFF. J is TRBJ2-2 and V is TRBV7-9; 7 bases align to TRBD2. The V gene's germline CDR1 is SEHNR and CDR2 FQNEAQ (reference sequence). The ends lost 3 bases at V and 0 bases at J; junction bases unmatched: 4. CDR3 size: 16 residues.

This clone was detected only once. V usage is TRBV3-1 (or the pseudogene TRBV3-2) and J usage is TRBJ2-1; possible D gene TRBD2, 6 bases. In germline, CDR1 is LGHDT, CDR2 YNNKEL (reference sequence). The CDR3 sequence is 13 residues long. The germline V and J ends were trimmed by 4 bases and 3 bases, with 7 bases remaining between them. The DNA for the CDR3 is TGTGCCAGCAGCCTCGGGAGCTACAATGAGCAGTTCTTC. Translating it yields CASSLGSYNEQFF.

The chain carries TRBV7-6 and TRBJ1-1; 7 bases are a match to TRBD1. The junction had 10 bases not matched to a gene; V was cut back by 5 bases and J by 4 bases. The CDR3 consists of 15 residues. Germline assignment: CDR1 SGHVS and CDR2 FNYEAQ. In DNA form, the CDR3 reads TGTGCCAGCAGCCTCCGAGGGGGCATGGGCACTGAAGCTTTCTTT. It encodes CASSLRGGMGTEAFF.

This chain connects TRBV19 to TRBJ2-7, with TRBD1 matching 10 bases. The CDR3 is 14 residues long. CDR1 is LNHDA, CDR2 SQIVND, per germline (reference sequence). Losses at the gene ends were 6 bases for V and 4 bases for J; bases not matched to a gene: 6. CDR3 DNA: TGTGCCAGTAGGCGGGACAGGGGAACTTACGAGCAGTACTTC. Encoded protein: CASRRDRGTYEQYF.